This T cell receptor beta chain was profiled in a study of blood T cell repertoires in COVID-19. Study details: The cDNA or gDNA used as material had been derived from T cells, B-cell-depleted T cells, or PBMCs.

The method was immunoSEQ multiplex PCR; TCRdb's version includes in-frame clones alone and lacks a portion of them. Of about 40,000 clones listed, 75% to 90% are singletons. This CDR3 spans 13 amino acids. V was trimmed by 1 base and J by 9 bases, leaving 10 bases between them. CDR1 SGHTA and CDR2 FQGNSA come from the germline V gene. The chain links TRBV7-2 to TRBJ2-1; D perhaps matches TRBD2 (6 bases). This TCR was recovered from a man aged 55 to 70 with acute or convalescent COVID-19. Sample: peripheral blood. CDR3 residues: CASSLDRGTEQFF. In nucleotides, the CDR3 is TGTGCCAGCAGCTTAGATCGGGGGACTGAGCAGTTCTTC. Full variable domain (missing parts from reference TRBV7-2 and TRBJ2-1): GAGVSQSPSNKVTEKGKDVELRCDPISGHTALYWYRQSLGQGLEFLIYFQGNSAPDKSGLPSDRFSAERTGGSVSTLTIQRTQQEDSAVYLCASSLDRGTEQFFGPGTRLTVL.